A selection of T cell receptor beta chains follows, all from one sample in a study of blood T cell repertoires in COVID-19. Profiling relied on immunoSEQ multiplex PCR, and the TCRdb table lists in-frame clones only, not all of them. The sample has over 150,000 clones, roughly 88% seen once; the top ten hold 6.5% to 7.5%. The sequenced sample was peripheral blood. The receptor source for this set is a man older than 75 with COVID-19, enrolled during active disease. CDR3s include the opening cysteine and the closing phenylalanine or tryptophan. D genes are given only for firm matches. Not all rows give a size; the values are once, few, many and, for expanded clones, a class.

cdr3_aa: CASSSELVGPGGSHEQYF
cdr3_nt: TGTGCCAGTAGTTCGGAATTAGTCGGGCCAGGGGGGTCCCACGAGCAGTACTTC
cdr3_length: 18
v_call: TRBV19
j_call: TRBJ2-7
d_call: -
clone_size: -

cdr3_aa: CASSSQGAAGTEAFF
cdr3_nt: TGTGCCAGCAGCTCTCAAGGGGCGGCGGGAACTGAAGCTTTCTTT
cdr3_length: 15
v_call: TRBV7-9
j_call: TRBJ1-1
d_call: -
clone_size: once

cdr3_aa: CASRLTGEEKLFF
cdr3_nt: TGTGCCAGCAGACTCACAGGGGAAGAAAAACTGTTTTTT
cdr3_length: 13
v_call: TRBV27
j_call: TRBJ1-4
d_call: TRBD1
clone_size: -

cdr3_aa: CATSLDFGELFF
cdr3_nt: TGTGCCACCTCGCTAGACTTCGGGGAGCTGTTTTTT
cdr3_length: 12
v_call: TRBV24-1
j_call: TRBJ2-2
d_call: -
clone_size: medium-sized

cdr3_aa: CASSQEPYEQYF
cdr3_nt: TGTGCCAGCAGTCAGGAACCCTACGAGCAGTACTTC
cdr3_length: 12
v_call: TRBV12-3/TRBV12-4
j_call: TRBJ2-7
d_call: -
clone_size: -

cdr3_aa: CASSRSGTGETQYF
cdr3_nt: TGTGCCAGCAGCCGCTCCGGGACAGGGGAGACCCAGTACTTC
cdr3_length: 14
v_call: TRBV3-1/TRBV3-2
j_call: TRBJ2-5
d_call: TRBD1
clone_size: once

cdr3_aa: CASSLASGGQETQYF
cdr3_nt: TGTGCCAGCAGCTTGGCTAGCGGGGGGCAAGAGACCCAGTACTTC
cdr3_length: 15
v_call: TRBV7-9
j_call: TRBJ2-5
d_call: TRBD2
clone_size: -

cdr3_aa: CASSSSASRHEQYF
cdr3_nt: TGTGCCAGCAGCTCGTCCGCCTCCAGGCACGAGCAGTACTTC
cdr3_length: 14
v_call: TRBV7-2
j_call: TRBJ2-7
d_call: -
clone_size: -

cdr3_aa: CASSQDRVNYGYTF
cdr3_nt: TGTGCCAGCAGCCAGGACAGGGTTAACTATGGCTACACCTTC
cdr3_length: 14
v_call: TRBV5-6
j_call: TRBJ1-2
d_call: TRBD1
clone_size: few

cdr3_aa: CASSAPGSGADGYTF
cdr3_nt: TGTGCCAGCAGCGCCCCGGGATCAGGGGCGGATGGCTACACCTTC
cdr3_length: 15
v_call: TRBV6-5
j_call: TRBJ1-2
d_call: -
clone_size: -

cdr3_aa: CASSYQRGSRTEAFF
cdr3_nt: TGTGCCAGCAGCTACCAAAGGGGGAGTCGGACTGAAGCTTTCTTT
cdr3_length: 15
v_call: TRBV13
j_call: TRBJ1-1
d_call: -
clone_size: -